This TCR beta chain was sequenced in a study of early T cells in non-severe SARS-CoV-2 infection. Findings of the study overall: Matching against VDJdb likely underestimated virus-specific expansions, favoring anti-spike CD8.

On this clonotype: What it binds is unknown.

Attachment of unique molecular identifiers to individual cDNA molecules was performed. One entry per CDR3 protein, called by TCRdb with MiXCR from the 5' RACE reads. This sample has over 80,000 distinct CDR3 sequences, with approximately 12% found just once. V was shortened by 4 bases and J by 3 bases, with 15 bases between the two germline ends. CDR3 length equals 15 residues. Germline CDR1 reads SGHVS; CDR2 reads FQNEAQ. V usage is TRBV7-8 and J usage is TRBJ1-1, with a possible D match to TRBD1 (5 bases). The receptor comes from an adult who was a healthcare worker with PCR-confirmed SARS-CoV-2 infection or an uninfected control (not recorded which). The sequenced sample was whole blood, obtained at baseline. CDR3 in DNA: TGTGCCAGCAGCTCCCGCCCGGGGGGGTACACTGAAGCTTTCTTT. This translates into CASSSRPGGYTEAFF.